The rows below give T cell receptor beta chains drawn from one sample of a study of radiation and T cells in renal cell carcinoma. Produced via immunoSEQ multiplex PCR; TCRdb's table is partial and in-frame only. Among 90,000 to 95,000 clones listed, approximately 80% were seen once. Sequenced here: blood, sampled from a patient whose treatment included radiotherapy and nephrectomy. These receptors were collected from a man between 60 and 75 years old with renal cell carcinoma. CDR3s include the opening cysteine and the closing phenylalanine or tryptophan. A D gene is named only where the DNA matches it firmly. Clone size, where shown, is once, few, many, or a class for clones that have expanded.

J gene: TRBJ2-5; clone size: NA; D gene: NA; V gene: TRBV7-2; CDR3 DNA: TGTGCCAGCAGCTTTGGGGAGACCCAGTACTTC; CDR3 protein: CASSFGETQYF
J gene: TRBJ1-2; clone size: NA; D gene: NA; V gene: TRBV28; CDR3 DNA: TGTGCCAGCAGTTTATCCGGACAGTCTGGCTACACCTTC; CDR3 protein: CASSLSGQSGYTF
J gene: TRBJ2-3; clone size: NA; D gene: NA; V gene: TRBV5-4; CDR3 DNA: TGTGCCAGCAGGGGGGGACAGAGGACAGATACGCAGTATTTT; CDR3 protein: CASRGGQRTDTQYF
J gene: TRBJ2-7; clone size: NA; D gene: TRBD1; V gene: TRBV7-9; CDR3 DNA: TGTGCCAGCAGCTTCCCCGGGACAGGGGCATTAAATGCCGAGCAGTACTTC; CDR3 protein: CASSFPGTGALNAEQYF
J gene: TRBJ1-1; clone size: NA; D gene: NA; V gene: TRBV19; CDR3 DNA: TGTGCCAGTAGTCCCCCCGGGATCAAAACTGAAGCTTTCTTT; CDR3 protein: CASSPPGIKTEAFF
J gene: TRBJ2-2; clone size: NA; D gene: NA; V gene: TRBV7-2; CDR3 DNA: TGTGCCAGCACAGGATTCACCGGGGAGCTGTTTTTT; CDR3 protein: CASTGFTGELFF
J gene: TRBJ1-3; clone size: NA; D gene: TRBD1; V gene: TRBV29-1; CDR3 DNA: TGCAGCGTTGTTTGGCAGGGGGCGGACACCATATATTTT; CDR3 protein: CSVVWQGADTIYF
J gene: TRBJ2-1; clone size: NA; D gene: NA; V gene: TRBV12-2; CDR3 DNA: TGTGCAAGTCGCTTAGTGGTTAGCGGGAGGGCCTACAATGAGCAGTTCTTC; CDR3 protein: CASRLVVSGRAYNEQFF
J gene: TRBJ2-2; clone size: once; D gene: TRBD1; V gene: TRBV5-4; CDR3 DNA: TGTGCCAGCAGCTCGTTACAGGGGGCGTCGATCGGGGAGCTGTTTTTT; CDR3 protein: CASSSLQGASIGELFF
J gene: TRBJ2-7; clone size: NA; D gene: NA; V gene: TRBV27; CDR3 DNA: TGTGCCAGCAGGCGTACAGGGCCCTACGAGCAGTACTTC; CDR3 protein: CASRRTGPYEQYF
J gene: TRBJ2-3; clone size: NA; D gene: NA; V gene: TRBV27; CDR3 DNA: TGTGCCAGCAGTACGGGAAATACGCAGTATTTT; CDR3 protein: CASSTGNTQYF
J gene: TRBJ2-7; clone size: NA; D gene: NA; V gene: TRBV7-6; CDR3 DNA: TGTGCCAGCAGCTTAGCCGCCGGTCCAAATTACGAGCAGTACTTC; CDR3 protein: CASSLAAGPNYEQYF
J gene: TRBJ2-1; clone size: once; D gene: TRBD2; V gene: TRBV14; CDR3 DNA: TGTGCCAGCAGCCAAGATCCGCAGACTAGCAACAATGAGCAGTTCTTC; CDR3 protein: CASSQDPQTSNNEQFF
J gene: TRBJ2-7; clone size: few; D gene: TRBD2; V gene: TRBV13; CDR3 DNA: TGTGCCAGCAGCTTAGGAGCGGGGAGGGTCTACGAGCAGTACTTC; CDR3 protein: CASSLGAGRVYEQYF
J gene: TRBJ1-1; clone size: NA; D gene: NA; V gene: TRBV7-3; CDR3 DNA: TGTGCCAGCAGCCCCCTGGGGCGTAGGACTGAAGCTTTCTTT; CDR3 protein: CASSPLGRRTEAFF
J gene: TRBJ2-5; clone size: NA; D gene: TRBD2; V gene: TRBV5-1; CDR3 DNA: TGCGCCAGCAGCTTAGCGGGACTAGCGGGAGTTGGAGAGACCCAGTACTTC; CDR3 protein: CASSLAGLAGVGETQYF
J gene: TRBJ2-5; clone size: NA; D gene: NA; V gene: TRBV28; CDR3 DNA: TGTGCCAGCAGATCCAGGGGGGTTGGCCCGGAGACCCAGTACTTC; CDR3 protein: CASRSRGVGPETQYF
J gene: TRBJ2-1; clone size: NA; D gene: NA; V gene: TRBV19; CDR3 DNA: TGTGCCACCTCTTCCGGGACAGGGCGCCTAGCGGGTGACAATGAGCAGTTCTTC; CDR3 protein: CATSSGTGRLAGDNEQFF
J gene: TRBJ2-3; clone size: few; D gene: NA; V gene: TRBV7-2; CDR3 DNA: TGTGCCAGCAGCTTAGATTCCGTTATTAGCACAGATACGCAGTATTTT; CDR3 protein: CASSLDSVISTDTQYF
J gene: TRBJ1-2; clone size: NA; D gene: NA; V gene: TRBV6-5; CDR3 DNA: TGTGCCAGCAGTTACTCTGTCGGCCGCCCAAGAGGCTACACCTTC; CDR3 protein: CASSYSVGRPRGYTF
J gene: TRBJ2-7; clone size: NA; D gene: NA; V gene: TRBV14; CDR3 DNA: TGTGCCAGCAGCCAAGAGTGGCAGGCCCCCTACGAGCAGTACTTC; CDR3 protein: CASSQEWQAPYEQYF
J gene: TRBJ2-3; clone size: NA; D gene: TRBD1; V gene: TRBV19; CDR3 DNA: TGTGCCAGTAAGCGGACAGGGGGCGGGAGCACAGATACGCAGTATTTT; CDR3 protein: CASKRTGGGSTDTQYF
J gene: TRBJ2-2; clone size: NA; D gene: NA; V gene: TRBV9; CDR3 DNA: TGTGCCAGCAGCGTTATGTCAACGAACACCGGGGAGCTGTTTTTT; CDR3 protein: CASSVMSTNTGELFF
J gene: TRBJ2-1; clone size: NA; D gene: TRBD1; V gene: TRBV19; CDR3 DNA: TGTGCCAGTAGATATGAGGGGGCTTCCTACAATGAGCAGTTCTTC; CDR3 protein: CASRYEGASYNEQFF
J gene: TRBJ1-1; clone size: NA; D gene: NA; V gene: TRBV9; CDR3 DNA: TGTGCCAGCAGCGTAGCCGGTTACACTGAAGCTTTCTTT; CDR3 protein: CASSVAGYTEAFF
J gene: TRBJ2-3; clone size: NA; D gene: NA; V gene: TRBV29-1; CDR3 DNA: TGCAGCGGGGAGGAGGGTAGCACAGATACGCAGTATTTT; CDR3 protein: CSGEEGSTDTQYF
J gene: TRBJ1-2; clone size: NA; D gene: NA; V gene: TRBV6-1; CDR3 DNA: TGTGCCAGCAGACAGGGAGACGGCTACACCTTC; CDR3 protein: CASRQGDGYTF
J gene: TRBJ2-1; clone size: once; D gene: TRBD2; V gene: TRBV4-2; CDR3 DNA: TGTGCCAGCAGCCGACCGGGACTAGCGGGTTTCAATGAGCAGTTCTTC; CDR3 protein: CASSRPGLAGFNEQFF
J gene: TRBJ1-1; clone size: few; D gene: NA; V gene: TRBV18; CDR3 DNA: TGTGCCAGCTCACCGGTGGCGGGTAGGGACACTGAAGCTTTCTTT; CDR3 protein: CASSPVAGRDTEAFF
J gene: TRBJ1-2; clone size: NA; D gene: NA; V gene: TRBV27; CDR3 DNA: TGTGCCAGCAGTTCTGGAAACTATGGCTACACCTTC; CDR3 protein: CASSSGNYGYTF
J gene: TRBJ2-2; clone size: NA; D gene: TRBD2; V gene: TRBV10-3; CDR3 DNA: TGTGCCATCAGAGACACCCCCTTACTAGCGGGCACCGGGGAGCTGTTTTTT; CDR3 protein: CAIRDTPLLAGTGELFF
J gene: TRBJ2-3; clone size: NA; D gene: TRBD2; V gene: TRBV11-3; CDR3 DNA: TGTGCCAGCAGCTTGCACGGGACTAGTGCAGATACGCAGTATTTT; CDR3 protein: CASSLHGTSADTQYF
J gene: TRBJ1-5; clone size: NA; D gene: NA; V gene: TRBV6-5; CDR3 DNA: TGTGCCAGCAGTTGGGGCGGCAATCAGCCCCAGCATTTT; CDR3 protein: CASSWGGNQPQHF
J gene: TRBJ2-5; clone size: few; D gene: NA; V gene: TRBV5-4; CDR3 DNA: TGTGCCAGCAGCCACGCAGGGTACCAAGAGACCCAGTACTTC; CDR3 protein: CASSHAGYQETQYF
J gene: TRBJ2-5; clone size: NA; D gene: TRBD2; V gene: TRBV10-3; CDR3 DNA: TGTGCCATCAGTGCGGGCCTTAGCGGGAGTGGGGGGGATCTCCAAGAGACCCAGTACTTC; CDR3 protein: CAISAGLSGSGGDLQETQYF
J gene: TRBJ2-7; clone size: NA; D gene: TRBD1; V gene: TRBV6-5; CDR3 DNA: TGTGCCAGCAGTCCGCGGACAGGGTCCTACGAGCAGTACTTC; CDR3 protein: CASSPRTGSYEQYF
J gene: TRBJ2-7; clone size: once; D gene: TRBD1; V gene: TRBV6-6; CDR3 DNA: TGTGCCAGCAGTCCCCCGGGACAGGGAAACTACGAGCAGTACTTC; CDR3 protein: CASSPPGQGNYEQYF
J gene: TRBJ2-1; clone size: NA; D gene: NA; V gene: TRBV4-2; CDR3 DNA: TGTGCCAGCAGCCAAGATTCCCAGGGACCAAATGAGCAGTTCTTC; CDR3 protein: CASSQDSQGPNEQFF
J gene: TRBJ2-3; clone size: NA; D gene: TRBD2; V gene: TRBV19; CDR3 DNA: TGTGCCAGTAGTTTCAGTAGCGGGAGGGCCGAGGATACGCAGTATTTT; CDR3 protein: CASSFSSGRAEDTQYF
J gene: TRBJ2-1; clone size: NA; D gene: NA; V gene: TRBV7-9; CDR3 DNA: TGTGCCAGCAGCCCGCCGGGGAGCTCCTACAATGAGCAGTTCTTC; CDR3 protein: CASSPPGSSYNEQFF
J gene: TRBJ2-7; clone size: NA; D gene: NA; V gene: TRBV6-5; CDR3 DNA: TGTGCCAGCAGTTATGGTCTGTGGTCCTACGAGCAGTACTTC; CDR3 protein: CASSYGLWSYEQYF